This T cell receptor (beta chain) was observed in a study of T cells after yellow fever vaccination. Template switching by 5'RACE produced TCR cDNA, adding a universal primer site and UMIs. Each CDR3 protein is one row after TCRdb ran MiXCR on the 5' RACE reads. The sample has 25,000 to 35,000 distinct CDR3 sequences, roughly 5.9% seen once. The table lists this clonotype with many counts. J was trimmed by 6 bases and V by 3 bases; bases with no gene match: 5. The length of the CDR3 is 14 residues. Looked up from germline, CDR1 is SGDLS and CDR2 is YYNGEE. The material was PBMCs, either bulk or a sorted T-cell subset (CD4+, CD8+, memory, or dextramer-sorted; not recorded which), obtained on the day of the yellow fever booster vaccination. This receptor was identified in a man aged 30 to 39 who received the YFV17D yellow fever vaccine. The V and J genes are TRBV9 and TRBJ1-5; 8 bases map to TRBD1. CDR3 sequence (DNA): TGTGCCAGCAGCGAAGACAGGGGAGGTCAGCCCCAGCATTTT. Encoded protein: CASSEDRGGQPQHF.